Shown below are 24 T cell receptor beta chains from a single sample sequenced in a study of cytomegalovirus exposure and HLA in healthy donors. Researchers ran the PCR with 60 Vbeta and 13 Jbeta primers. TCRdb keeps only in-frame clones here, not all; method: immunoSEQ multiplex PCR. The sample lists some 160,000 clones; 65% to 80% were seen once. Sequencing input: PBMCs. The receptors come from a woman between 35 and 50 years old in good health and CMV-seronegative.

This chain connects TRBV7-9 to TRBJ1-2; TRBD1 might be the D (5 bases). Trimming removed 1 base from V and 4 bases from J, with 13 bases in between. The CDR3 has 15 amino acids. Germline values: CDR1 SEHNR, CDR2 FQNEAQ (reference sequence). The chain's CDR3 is CASSLVGGASYGYTF. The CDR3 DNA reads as TGTGCCAGCAGCTTAGTCGGAGGGGCTAGCTATGGCTACACCTTC.

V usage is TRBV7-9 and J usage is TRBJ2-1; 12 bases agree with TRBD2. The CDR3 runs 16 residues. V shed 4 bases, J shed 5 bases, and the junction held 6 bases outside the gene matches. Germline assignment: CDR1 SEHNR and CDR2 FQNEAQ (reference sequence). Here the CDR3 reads CASSSYGLAGNNEQFF. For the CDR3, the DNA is TGTGCCAGCAGCTCCTACGGACTAGCGGGAAACAATGAGCAGTTCTTC.

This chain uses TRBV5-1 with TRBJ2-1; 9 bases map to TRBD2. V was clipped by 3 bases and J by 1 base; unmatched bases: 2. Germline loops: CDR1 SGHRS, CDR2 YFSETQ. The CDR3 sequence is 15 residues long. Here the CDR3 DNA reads TGCGCCAGCAGCTATGCGGGAGGGTCCTACAATGAGCAGTTCTTC. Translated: CASSYAGGSYNEQFF. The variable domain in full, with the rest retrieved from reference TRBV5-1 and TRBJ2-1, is KAGVTQTPRYLIKTRGQQVTLSCSPISGHRSVSWYQQTPGQGLQFLFEYFSETQRNKGNFPGRFSGRQFSNSRSEMNVSTLELGDSALYLCASSYAGGSYNEQFFGPGTRLTVL.

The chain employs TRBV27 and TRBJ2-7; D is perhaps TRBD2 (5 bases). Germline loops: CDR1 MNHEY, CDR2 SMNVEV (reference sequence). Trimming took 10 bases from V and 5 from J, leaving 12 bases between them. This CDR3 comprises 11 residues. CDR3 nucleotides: TGTGCCACCCGGGGTCTTAACGAGCAGTACTTC. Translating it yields CATRGLNEQYF.

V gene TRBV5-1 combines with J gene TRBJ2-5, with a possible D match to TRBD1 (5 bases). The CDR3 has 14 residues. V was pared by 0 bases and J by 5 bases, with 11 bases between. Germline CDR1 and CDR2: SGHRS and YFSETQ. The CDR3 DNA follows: TGCGCCAGCAGCTTGGCCAGGGTCCGGGAGACCCAGTACTTC. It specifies CASSLARVRETQYF. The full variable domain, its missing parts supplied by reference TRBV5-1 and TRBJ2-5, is KAGVTQTPRYLIKTRGQQVTLSCSPISGHRSVSWYQQTPGQGLQFLFEYFSETQRNKGNFPGRFSGRQFSNSRSEMNVSTLELGDSALYLCASSLARVRETQYFGPGTRLLVL.

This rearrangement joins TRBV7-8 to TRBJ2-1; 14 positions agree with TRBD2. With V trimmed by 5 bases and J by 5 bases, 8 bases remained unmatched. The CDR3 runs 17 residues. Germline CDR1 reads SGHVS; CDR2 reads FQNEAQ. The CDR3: CASSVYRGLAGDNEQFF. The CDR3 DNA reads TGTGCCAGCAGCGTTTACCGGGGACTAGCGGGAGACAATGAGCAGTTCTTC.

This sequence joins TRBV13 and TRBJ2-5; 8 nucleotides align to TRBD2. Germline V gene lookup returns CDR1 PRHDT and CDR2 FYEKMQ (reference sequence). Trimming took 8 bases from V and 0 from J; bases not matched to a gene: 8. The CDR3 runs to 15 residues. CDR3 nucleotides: TGTGCCAGCGGGGGTCGGGGGGGGGACCAAGAGACCCAGTACTTC. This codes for CASGGRGGDQETQYF.

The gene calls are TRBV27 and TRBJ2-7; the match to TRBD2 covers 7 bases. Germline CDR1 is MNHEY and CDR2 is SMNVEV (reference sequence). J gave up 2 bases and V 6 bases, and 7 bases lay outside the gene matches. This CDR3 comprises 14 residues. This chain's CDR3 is CASSPPGTTYEQYF. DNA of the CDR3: TGTGCCAGCAGCCCACCCGGGACTACCTACGAGCAGTACTTC.

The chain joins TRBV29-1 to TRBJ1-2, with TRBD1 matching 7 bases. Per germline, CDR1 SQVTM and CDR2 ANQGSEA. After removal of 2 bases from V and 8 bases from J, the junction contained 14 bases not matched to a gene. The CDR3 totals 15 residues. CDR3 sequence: CSVEKMIGGSRGYTF. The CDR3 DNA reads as TGCAGCGTTGAAAAGATGATAGGGGGCTCTAGGGGCTACACCTTC.

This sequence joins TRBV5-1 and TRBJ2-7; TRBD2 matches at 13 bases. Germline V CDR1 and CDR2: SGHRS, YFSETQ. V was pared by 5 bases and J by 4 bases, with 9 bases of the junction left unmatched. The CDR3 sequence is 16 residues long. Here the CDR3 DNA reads TGCGCCAGCAGTTGGGAGGGGACTAGCGGGATGTACGAGCAGTACTTC. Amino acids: CASSWEGTSGMYEQYF.

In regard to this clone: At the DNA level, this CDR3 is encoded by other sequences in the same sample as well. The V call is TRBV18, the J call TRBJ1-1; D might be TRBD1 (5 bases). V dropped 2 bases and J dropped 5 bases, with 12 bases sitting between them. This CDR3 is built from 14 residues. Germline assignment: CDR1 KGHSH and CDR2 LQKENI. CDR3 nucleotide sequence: TGTGCCAGCTCACCAGTTGGGGGGGATACTGAAGCTTTCTTT. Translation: CASSPVGGDTEAFF.

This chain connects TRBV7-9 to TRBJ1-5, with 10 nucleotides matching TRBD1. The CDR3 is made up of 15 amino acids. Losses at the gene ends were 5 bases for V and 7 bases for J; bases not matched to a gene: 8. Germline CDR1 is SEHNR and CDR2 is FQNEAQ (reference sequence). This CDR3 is CASSPPGQGDQPQHF. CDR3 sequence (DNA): TGTGCCAGCAGCCCCCCAGGACAGGGGGACCAGCCCCAGCATTTT.

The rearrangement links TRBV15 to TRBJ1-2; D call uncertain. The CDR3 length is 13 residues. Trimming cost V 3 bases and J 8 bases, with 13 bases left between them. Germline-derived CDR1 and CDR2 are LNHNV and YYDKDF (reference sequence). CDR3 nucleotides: TGTGCCACCAGCAGGGCCTCCTCGCCCGGCTACACCTTC. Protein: CATSRASSPGYTF.

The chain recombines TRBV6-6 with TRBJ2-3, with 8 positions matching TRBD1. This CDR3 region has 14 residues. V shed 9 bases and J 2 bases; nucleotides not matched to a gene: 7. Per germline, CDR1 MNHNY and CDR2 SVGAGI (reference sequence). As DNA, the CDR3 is TGTGCCAGTCGAACAGGGGGTCCCACAGATACGCAGTATTTT. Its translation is CASRTGGPTDTQYF.

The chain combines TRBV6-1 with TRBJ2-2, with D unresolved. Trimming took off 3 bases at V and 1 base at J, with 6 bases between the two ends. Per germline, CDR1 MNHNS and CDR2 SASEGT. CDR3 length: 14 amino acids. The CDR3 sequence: CASSDRWNTGELFF. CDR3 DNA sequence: TGTGCCAGCAGTGATCGGTGGAACACCGGGGAGCTGTTTTTT.

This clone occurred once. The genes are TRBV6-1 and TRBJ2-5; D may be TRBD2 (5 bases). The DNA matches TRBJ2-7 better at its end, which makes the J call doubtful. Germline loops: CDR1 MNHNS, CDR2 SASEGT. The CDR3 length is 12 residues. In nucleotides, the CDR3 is TGTGCCAGCAGTAGCGGAGCCTACGAGCAGTACTTC. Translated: CASSSGAYEQYF.

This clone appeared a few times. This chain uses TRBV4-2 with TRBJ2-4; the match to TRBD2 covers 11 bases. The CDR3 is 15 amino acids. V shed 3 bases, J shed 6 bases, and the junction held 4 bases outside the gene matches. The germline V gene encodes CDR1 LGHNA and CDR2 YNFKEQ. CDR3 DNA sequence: TGTGCCAGCAGCCAGGGCGGGACTAGCGGAAACATTCAGTACTTC. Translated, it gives CASSQGGTSGNIQYF.

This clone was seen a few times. CDR3 sequence reads: CASRRSVGVRGTEAFF. The CDR3 DNA sequence: TGCGCCAGCAGGCGCTCAGTTGGGGTAAGGGGCACTGAAGCTTTCTTT. The chain uses TRBV5-1 and TRBJ1-1, with D possibly matching TRBD1 (5 bases). Trimming cost V 5 bases and J 4 bases, with 21 bases left between them. The CDR3 is made up of 16 amino acids. Germline CDR1 is SGHRS and CDR2 is YFSETQ. The entire variable domain, with the rest obtained from reference TRBV5-1 and TRBJ1-1, is as follows: KAGVTQTPRYLIKTRGQQVTLSCSPISGHRSVSWYQQTPGQGLQFLFEYFSETQRNKGNFPGRFSGRQFSNSRSEMNVSTLELGDSALYLCASRRSVGVRGTEAFFGQGTRLTVV.

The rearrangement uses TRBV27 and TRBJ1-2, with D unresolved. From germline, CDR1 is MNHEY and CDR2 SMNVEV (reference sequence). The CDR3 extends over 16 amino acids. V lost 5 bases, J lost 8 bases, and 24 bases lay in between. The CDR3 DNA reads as TGTGCCAGCAGTCCGATAACAACACCCCGAGGCGGGGGCTACACCTTC. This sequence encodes CASSPITTPRGGGYTF.

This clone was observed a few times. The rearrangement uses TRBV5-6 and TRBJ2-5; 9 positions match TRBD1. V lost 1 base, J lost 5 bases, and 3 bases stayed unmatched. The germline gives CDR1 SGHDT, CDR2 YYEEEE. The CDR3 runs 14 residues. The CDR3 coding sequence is TGTGCCAGCAGCTTGACAGGGGGCCCGGAGACCCAGTACTTC. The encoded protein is CASSLTGGPETQYF. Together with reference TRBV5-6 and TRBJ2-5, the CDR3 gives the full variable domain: DAGVTQSPTHLIKTRGQQVTLRCSPKSGHDTVSWYQQALGQGPQFIFQYYEEEERQRGNFPDRFSGHQFPNYSSELNVNALLLGDSALYLCASSLTGGPETQYFGPGTRLLVL.

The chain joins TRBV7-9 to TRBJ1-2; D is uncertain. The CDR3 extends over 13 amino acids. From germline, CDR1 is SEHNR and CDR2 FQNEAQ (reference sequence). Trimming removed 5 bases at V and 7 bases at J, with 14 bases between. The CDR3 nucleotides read TGTGCCAGCAGCCCTGAGGGTCCGGGTGGCTACACCTTC. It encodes CASSPEGPGGYTF.

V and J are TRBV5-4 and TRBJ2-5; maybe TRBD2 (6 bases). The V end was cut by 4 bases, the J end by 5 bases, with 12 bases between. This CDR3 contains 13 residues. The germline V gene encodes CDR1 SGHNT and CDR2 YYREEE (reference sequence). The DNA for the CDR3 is TGTGCCAGCAGCCCCACTCGGGGGGAGACCCAGTACTTC. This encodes CASSPTRGETQYF. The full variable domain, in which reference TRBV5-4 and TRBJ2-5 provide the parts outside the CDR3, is ETGVTQSPTHLIKTRGQQVTLRCSSQSGHNTVSWYQQALGQGPQFIFQYYREEENGRGNFPPRFSGLQFPNYSSELNVNALELDDSALYLCASSPTRGETQYFGPGTRLLVL.

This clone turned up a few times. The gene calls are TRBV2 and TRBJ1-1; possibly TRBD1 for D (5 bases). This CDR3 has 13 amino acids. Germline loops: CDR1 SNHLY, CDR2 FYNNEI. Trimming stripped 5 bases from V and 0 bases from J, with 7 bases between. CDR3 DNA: TGTGCCAGCAGTCAACAGGTGAACACTGAAGCTTTCTTT. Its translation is CASSQQVNTEAFF.

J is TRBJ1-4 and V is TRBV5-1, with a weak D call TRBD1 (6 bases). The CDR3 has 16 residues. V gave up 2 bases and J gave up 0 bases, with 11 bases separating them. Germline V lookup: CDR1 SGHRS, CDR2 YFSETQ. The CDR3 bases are TGCGCCAGCAGCTTACAGGGTTCTGCAACTAATGAAAAACTGTTTTTT. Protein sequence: CASSLQGSATNEKLFF.